This TCR beta chain stems from a study of beta chain features in type 1 diabetes. Study-wide results and limits: Type 1 diabetes patients had fewer VDJ junction insertions and more deletions. The study found moderately but significantly shorter TCRB CDR3s in all four CD4+ subsets of Type 1 diabetes patients. Any HLA effect on TCRB rearrangement was left unresolved by small sub-analyses.

Expressed TCRB transcripts were sequenced after all isolated RNA was converted to cDNA. Produced via immunoSEQ multiplex PCR; TCRdb's table is partial and in-frame only. The sample holds about 660,000 clones; over 12% are singletons and the top ten take 0.035% to 0.045%. The CDR3 spans 16 residues. The junction had 6 bases not matched to a gene; V was cut back by 4 bases and J by 0 bases. This clone has more than one count but fewer than ten. Its target is not known. The sequence was obtained from a man aged 18 to 30 with type 1 diabetes. Sequencing used naive CD4+ T cells from blood. The chain is built from TRBV23-1 and TRBJ1-3; 7 bases agree with TRBD1. TRBV23-1 is an ORF, with its function uncertain. The CDR3 DNA reads as TGCGCCAGCAGTCCACTGGACAGGAGCTCTGGAAACACCATATATTTT. This translates into CASSPLDRSSGNTIYF.